This T cell receptor beta chain appears in the sequencing data of a study of T cell responses to AZD1222 COVID-19 vaccine. Sequenced by immunoSEQ multiplex PCR; TCRdb stores in-frame clones only, minus some. The table has tens of thousands of clones, approximately 79% seen once. This sequence originates from an adult in good health. The specimen was peripheral blood, collected on day 0 of MenACWY control vaccination.

CDR3 residues: CASSQSGTLNTEAFF. The CDR3 DNA reads TGTGCCAGCAGCCAATCTGGGACCCTGAACACTGAAGCTTTCTTT. The chain employs TRBV3-1 (or the pseudogene TRBV3-2) and TRBJ1-1; the D gene is possibly TRBD1 (5 bases). This CDR3 has 15 amino acids. V was cut by 2 bases and J by 0 bases, with 10 bases left in between. The germline V gene has CDR1 LGHDT and CDR2 YNNKEL (reference sequence).